The 2 T cell receptor beta chains below all came from one sample that was sequenced in a study of cytomegalovirus exposure and HLA in healthy donors. PCR was performed using 60 Vbeta and 13 Jbeta primers. The assay was immunoSEQ multiplex PCR, and TCRdb's table has in-frame clones only and misses some. The data hold 84,000 or so clones, with about two thirds observed a single time. Sequenced material: PBMCs. These receptors originate from a woman in her twenties or thirties in good health and CMV-seropositive.

This clone was found a few times. The J gene is TRBJ2-5, the V gene TRBV19, with TRBD1 matching over 8 bases. Germline V gene sequence: CDR1 LNHDA, CDR2 SQIVND (reference sequence). CDR3 length: 15 residues. V was pared by 7 bases and J by 5 bases, with 12 bases of the junction left unmatched. This CDR3 is CASKTGQGFTETQYF. The CDR3 DNA follows: TGTGCCAGTAAAACCGGACAGGGTTTTACGGAGACCCAGTACTTC.

This chain connects TRBV30 to TRBJ1-2, with D perhaps matching TRBD1 (5 bases). The V and J ends lost 0 bases and 8 bases respectively, with 13 bases between them. Germline CDR1 is GTSNPN and CDR2 is SVGIG (reference sequence). The CDR3 loop spans 13 amino acids. CDR3 sequence (DNA): TGTGCCTGGAGTGTACAGACGGGGGGAGGCTACACCTTC. Protein product: CAWSVQTGGGYTF.